The 23 T cell receptor beta chains below all came from one sample that was sequenced in a study of blood T cell repertoires in COVID-19. TCRdb's table, derived via immunoSEQ multiplex PCR, lists solely in-frame clones and lacks some. The profile shows about 20,000 clones, around 79% of them singletons. The source material was peripheral blood. Source of these receptors: a man older than 75 with acute or convalescent COVID-19.

The chain links TRBV28 to TRBJ2-1; TRBD2 agrees at 15 bases. CDR1 MDHEN and CDR2 SYDVKM come from the germline V gene. This CDR3 contains 16 residues. Unmatched junction bases numbered 6, after V lost 5 bases and J lost 7 bases. CDR3 nucleotides: TGTGCCAGCAGTAGGGGACTAGCGGGAGGAAGGAATGAGCAGTTCTTC. Encoded protein: CASSRGLAGGRNEQFF.

The chain links TRBV6-2 or TRBV6-3 to TRBJ2-3; D gene uncertain. Germline loops: CDR1 MNHEY, CDR2 SVGEGT. Trimming cost V 5 bases and J 3 bases, with 9 bases left between them. The CDR3 spans 13 residues. This CDR3 reads CASSRGSTDTQYF. CDR3 DNA: TGTGCCAGCAGTCGAGGATCTACAGATACGCAGTATTTT.

This clone was observed a few times. V and J are TRBV4-1 and TRBJ1-4; possible D gene TRBD1, 5 bases. Germline CDR1 and CDR2: MGHRA and YSYEKL. V was cut by 6 bases and J by 0 bases, with 17 bases left in between. The CDR3 has 17 residues. The CDR3 bases are TGCGCCAGCAGTTTTTCAGGGTTCTCTGCAACTAATGAAAAACTGTTTTTT. Translated: CASSFSGFSATNEKLFF.

The chain recombines TRBV3-1 (or the pseudogene TRBV3-2) with TRBJ1-1; D gene uncertain. This CDR3 has 16 residues. Trimming stripped 1 base from V and 0 bases from J, with 12 bases between. The germline V gene encodes CDR1 LGHDT and CDR2 YNNKEL (reference sequence). The CDR3: CASSQGTTRVNTEAFF. The CDR3 nucleotides are TGTGCCAGCAGCCAAGGAACGACTCGTGTGAACACTGAAGCTTTCTTT.

The chain is built from TRBV19 and TRBJ2-3; 14 bases are shared with TRBD2. The J segment lost 6 bases and the V segment lost 8 bases, leaving 1 base of the junction unmatched. In germline, CDR1 is LNHDA, CDR2 SQIVND (reference sequence). This CDR3 comprises 13 residues. The CDR3 spells CASGLAGGDTQYF. The CDR3 DNA reads as TGTGCCAGTGGACTAGCGGGAGGCGATACGCAGTATTTT. The variable domain in full, completed from reference TRBV19 and TRBJ2-3, reads DGGITQSPKYLFRKEGQNVTLSCEQNLNHDAMYWYRQDPGQGLRLIYYSQIVNDFQKGDIAEGYSVSREKKESFPLTVTSAQKNPTAFYLCASGLAGGDTQYFGPGTRLTVL.

Concerning this clone itself: The junction departs from the called germline gene at one end, perhaps through a read error. J is TRBJ2-5 and V is TRBV7-7; D may be TRBD2 (7 bases). This CDR3 has 15 residues. The germline gives CDR1 SSHAT, CDR2 FNYEAQ (reference sequence). The CDR3 here is CASSPNPGGGETQYF. CDR3 DNA: TGTGCTAGCAGCCCGAACCCGGGGGGCGGAGAGACCCAGTACTTC.

This chain links TRBV19 with TRBJ1-1, with TRBD1 matching over 10 bases. Germline V lookup: CDR1 LNHDA, CDR2 SQIVND (reference sequence). This CDR3 has 15 amino acids. V lost 4 bases to trimming and J lost 4 bases; unmatched junction nucleotides: 6. CDR3 protein: CASSRRTGGGTEAFF. The CDR3 coding sequence is TGTGCCAGTAGTAGAAGGACAGGGGGGGGCACTGAAGCTTTCTTT. The entire variable domain, with the rest obtained from reference TRBV19 and TRBJ1-1, is as follows: DGGITQSPKYLFRKEGQNVTLSCEQNLNHDAMYWYRQDPGQGLRLIYYSQIVNDFQKGDIAEGYSVSREKKESFPLTVTSAQKNPTAFYLCASSRRTGGGTEAFFGQGTRLTVV.

The CDR3 region is CASSFTSGTGDRENTIYF. The CDR3, as DNA: TGTGCCAGCAGCTTCACTTCCGGGACAGGGGATCGAGAAAACACCATATATTTT. This chain joins TRBV7-9 and TRBJ1-3; the match to TRBD1 covers 10 bases. The CDR3 contains 18 residues. Germline CDR1 and CDR2: SEHNR and FQNEAQ (reference sequence). The junction had 14 bases not matched to a gene; V was cut back by 3 bases and J by 6 bases.

This rearrangement joins TRBV28 to TRBJ2-3, with D possibly being TRBD2 (5 bases). The CDR3 length is 14 residues. In germline, CDR1 is MDHEN, CDR2 SYDVKM. V lost 2 bases, J lost 2 bases, and 8 bases lay in between. The CDR3 region is CASSLGEFTDTQYF. CDR3 nucleotides: TGTGCCAGCAGTTTAGGGGAGTTCACAGATACGCAGTATTTT.

The chain has TRBV12-3 or TRBV12-4 and TRBJ2-7, with a tentative D call TRBD1 (6 bases). This CDR3 has 13 amino acids. Trimming stripped 5 bases from V and 3 bases from J, with 11 bases between. This chain's CDR3 is CASSINRDYEQYV. CDR3 sequence (DNA): TGTGCCAGCAGTATCAACAGGGACTACGAGCAGTACGTC.

V is TRBV5-1 and J is TRBJ1-4; 8 nucleotides agree with TRBD1. Germline V lookup: CDR1 SGHRS, CDR2 YFSETQ. After removal of 4 bases from V and 7 bases from J, the junction contained 9 bases not matched to a gene. The CDR3 has 15 residues. CDR3 loop: CASSPWDRTAEKLFF. DNA for the CDR3: TGCGCCAGCAGCCCCTGGGACAGGACGGCTGAAAAACTGTTTTTT.

The chain has TRBV30 and TRBJ1-3, with 7 nucleotides matching TRBD1. The CDR3 loop spans 14 amino acids. The germline V gene has CDR1 GTSNPN and CDR2 SVGIG (reference sequence). Trimming took 1 base from V and 2 from J; bases not matched to a gene: 2. This chain's CDR3 is CAWSAGGTGNTIYF. In nucleotides, the CDR3 is TGTGCCTGGAGTGCAGGGGGGACTGGAAACACCATATATTTT.

This clone appeared once. V usage is TRBV7-2 and J usage is TRBJ2-2, with D perhaps TRBD1 (5 bases). This CDR3 contains 15 residues. The V end lost 4 bases, the J end lost 5 bases, and 14 bases lay between the germline ends. Germline loops: CDR1 SGHTA, CDR2 FQGNSA. The CDR3 protein is CASSSDSLRTGELFF. Written as DNA, the CDR3 is TGTGCCAGCAGCTCCGACAGCCTCAGGACCGGGGAGCTGTTTTTT. The full variable domain, completed using reference TRBV7-2 and TRBJ2-2, is GAGVSQSPSNKVTEKGKDVELRCDPISGHTALYWYRQSLGQGLEFLIYFQGNSAPDKSGLPSDRFSAERTGGSVSTLTIQRTQQEDSAVYLCASSSDSLRTGELFFGEGSRLTVL.

This chain links TRBV5-4 with TRBJ2-5, with a weak D call TRBD2 (5 bases). V was trimmed by 0 bases and J by 3 bases, leaving 9 bases between them. CDR3 length: 14 amino acids. Germline V lookup: CDR1 SGHNT, CDR2 YYREEE (reference sequence). The CDR3 DNA is TGTGCCAGCAGCTTGGCCGGGGTTGAAGAGACCCAGTACTTC. Protein: CASSLAGVEETQYF.

V usage is TRBV20-1 and J usage is TRBJ1-1; 11 bases fit TRBD1. The CDR3 spans 16 residues. Unmatched junction bases numbered 11, after V lost 3 bases and J lost 5 bases. CDR1 and CDR2 from the germline V gene are DFQATT and SNEGSKA (reference sequence). Written as DNA, the CDR3 is TGCAGTGCTAGTCGCAGGACAGGGGGCTTGTTGACTGAAGCTTTCTTT. Its protein is CSASRRTGGLLTEAFF.

In nucleotides, the CDR3 is TGCGCCAGCAGCTTGGCCATGGCAAGGGGGCGGACAGATACGCAGTATTTT. Translation: CASSLAMARGRTDTQYF. The genes are TRBV5-1 and TRBJ2-3, with 7 bases that match TRBD1. The germline V gene encodes CDR1 SGHRS and CDR2 YFSETQ. With V trimmed by 0 bases and J by 3 bases, 10 bases remained unmatched. The CDR3 spans 17 residues.

The DNA of the CDR3 is TGTGCCAGCAGTGAAGATAGTCTCGGGACTAGCGGATACAATGAGCAGTTCTTC. It translates to CASSEDSLGTSGYNEQFF. The V call is TRBV2, the J call TRBJ2-1; 11 positions match TRBD2. This CDR3 comprises 18 residues. Germline CDR1 is SNHLY and CDR2 is FYNNEI. Trimming at V came to 1 base and at J to 4 bases, leaving 9 bases not matched to a gene.

The genes are TRBV7-8 and TRBJ2-5, with D possibly matching TRBD2 (6 bases). The germline V gene has CDR1 SGHVS and CDR2 FQNEAQ. Trimming took off 5 bases at V and 5 bases at J, with 21 bases between the two ends. The CDR3 is 16 amino acids. CDR3 in amino acids: CASSRVVYSEGETQYF. The CDR3 DNA is TGTGCCAGCAGCCGAGTCGTATATTCGGAGGGCGAGACCCAGTACTTC.

The rearrangement uses TRBV28 and TRBJ2-7; TRBD2 matches at 9 bases. J gave up 2 bases and V 2 bases, and 13 bases lay outside the gene matches. CDR1 and CDR2 (germline): MDHEN, SYDVKM. The CDR3 loop spans 18 amino acids. In nucleotides, the CDR3 is TGTGCCAGCAGTTTACGGCCTCTGACTAGCGGCCAGACCTACGAGCAGTACTTC. Translated: CASSLRPLTSGQTYEQYF.

The rearrangement links TRBV9 to TRBJ2-1, with TRBD2 matching 12 bases. There are 17 residues in the CDR3. Unmatched junction bases numbered 9, after V lost 0 bases and J lost 8 bases. Germline CDR1 reads SGDLS; CDR2 reads YYNGEE. This CDR3 is CASSVDPTSGSLDEQFF. The CDR3 nucleotides are TGTGCCAGCAGCGTAGATCCGACTAGCGGGAGTCTGGATGAGCAGTTCTTC.

The chain links TRBV5-4 to TRBJ2-1, with D perhaps TRBD2 (6 bases). Germline CDR1 and CDR2: SGHNT and YYREEE (reference sequence). V shed 6 bases and J shed 5 bases, with 12 bases lying between them. The length of the CDR3 is 13 residues. CDR3 bases: TGTGCCAGCACCACCGCGGGAAACAATGAGCAGTTCTTC. Amino acids: CASTTAGNNEQFF.

This sequence joins TRBV3-1 (or the pseudogene TRBV3-2) and TRBJ1-2; D might be TRBD1 (6 bases). The CDR3 runs to 13 residues. The ends were cut back, 4 bases at V and 8 bases at J, with 14 bases in the middle. Per the germline V gene, CDR1 is LGHDT and CDR2 is YNNKEL (reference sequence). The CDR3 bases are TGTGCCAGCAGCCGTCAGGGGTTGGGCGGCTACACCTTC. It specifies CASSRQGLGGYTF.

This sequence joins TRBV12-3 or TRBV12-4 and TRBJ1-5; D gene unclear. The CDR3 totals 13 residues. V lost 5 bases to trimming and J lost 5 bases, with 10 bases between them. The CDR3: CASSPRIDQPQHF. Written as DNA, the CDR3 is TGTGCCAGCAGTCCGAGGATAGATCAGCCCCAGCATTTT.